The sequence of this T cell receptor (beta chain) was determined in a study of OX40 agonist ivuxolimab in advanced cancers. For context, the study as a whole: The costimulatory receptor OX40 (CD134) was targeted by ivuxolimab, a fully human IgG2 agonistic monoclonal antibody. Intravenous ivuxolimab was administered to patients every 2 weeks at six dose levels: 0.01, 0.1, 0.3, 1.5, 3 and 10 mg/kg. Partial responses occurred in three dose-escalation patients, of whom one had hepatocellular carcinoma and two had cutaneous melanoma. A male proportion of 70% to 90% and a mean age of approximately 60 years, ranging from about 23 to 79, were recorded for the dose-escalation cohort. Patients were allowed to have had prior anti-PD-1, anti-PD-L1 or anti-CTLA-4 therapy, and more than 35% of the dose-escalation patients had been treated with checkpoint inhibitors. The purpose of peripheral TCRbeta sequencing was to test whether ivuxolimab changed TCR sequence diversity and led to clonal T-cell expansion. Of the approximately 50 patients in dose escalation, some 19 had hepatocellular carcinoma, roughly 15 had melanoma, 9 had renal cell carcinoma and 9 had head and neck cancer. The paper describes the monotherapy dose-escalation part (N ≈ 51 patients) of the phase I trial of ivuxolimab.

The trial excluded patients who had a history of autoimmune disease or who were on systemic immunosuppression. Peripheral blood for TCR sequencing was collected from all dose cohorts at baseline, on cycle 4 day 1, and on cycle 7 day 1. Samples came from an open-label, multicenter, first-in-human phase I dose-escalation trial of ivuxolimab. Adults with locally advanced or metastatic head and neck squamous cell, hepatocellular, melanoma or renal cell carcinoma were enrolled in the trial. Before TCR sequencing, CD4+ and CD8+ T cells were separately sorted from peripheral blood. Including cysteine and phenylalanine, the CDR3 has 13 amino acids. This entry keeps only the CDR3 DNA: 39 bases, framed from base 1. CDR1 and CDR2 (LNHDA, SQIVND) derive from the germline V gene (reference sequence). V lost 7 bases and J lost 3 bases; the stretch between them is 12 bases long. In the case of this clone: It has no known antigen specificity. Base qualities are missing; no much larger clone stands one base away.

Genomic DNA was isolated from the sorted cells so that the TCRbeta CDR3 region could be sequenced. The immunoSEQ Assay was used for sequencing of TCRbeta CDR3 regions. Held by TCRdb, this immuneACCESS table contains in-frame sequences only and omits some clones. Under half of the omission traces to an unresolved V gene where checked; the cause of the rest is unknown. Present in this sample are 69,000 or so clones, 75% to 90% of which were seen just once. The ten biggest clones cover about 6.3% of the sample. Beyond this particular receptor, the publication reports: Low levels of normalized T-cell clonal expansion were also shown by some nonresponding patients. Which antigens the clonally expanded peripheral T cells were specific for was not determined. After ivuxolimab, more expanded clones were found on average in CD8+ T cells than in CD4+ T cells. In the 0.1-3.0 mg/kg groups, partial responders were among the patients with the lowest normalized peripheral clonal expansion, particularly in CD8+ T cells. Clonal expansion of both CD4+ and CD8+ blood T cells was observed from baseline to week 6 at doses 0.1 to 3.0 mg/kg.

The receptor's source is an adult with an advanced solid tumor such as melanoma, head and neck, liver or kidney cancer. Source: CD4+ or CD8+ T cells sorted from blood, taken in a trial of the OX40 agonist ivuxolimab. The chain couples TRBV19 to TRBJ1-2; the D segment could be TRBD1, given 5 matching bases. The DNA reads TGTGCCAGTAAACGGGGGGAAGACTATGGCTACACCTTC. This translates into CASKRGEDYGYTF.